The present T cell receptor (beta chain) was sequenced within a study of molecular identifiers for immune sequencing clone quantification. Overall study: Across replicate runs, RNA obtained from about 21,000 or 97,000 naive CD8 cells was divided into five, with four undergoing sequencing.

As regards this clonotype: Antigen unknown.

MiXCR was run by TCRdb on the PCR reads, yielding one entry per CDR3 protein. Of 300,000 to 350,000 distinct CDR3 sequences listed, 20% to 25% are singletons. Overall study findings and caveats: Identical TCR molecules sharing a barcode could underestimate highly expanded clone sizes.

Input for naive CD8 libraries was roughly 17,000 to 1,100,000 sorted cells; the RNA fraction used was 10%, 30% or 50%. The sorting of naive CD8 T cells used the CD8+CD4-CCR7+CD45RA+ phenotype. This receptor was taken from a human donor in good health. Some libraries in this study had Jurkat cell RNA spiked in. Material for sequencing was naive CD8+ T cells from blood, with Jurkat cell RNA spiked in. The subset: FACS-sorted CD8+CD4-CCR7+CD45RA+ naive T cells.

The CDR3 sequence: CASAWRGQIPGANVLTF. The CDR3 nucleotides read TGTGCCAGTGCCTGGAGGGGGCAAATTCCTGGGGCCAACGTCCTGACTTTC. The rearrangement joins TRBV6-2 or TRBV6-3 to TRBJ2-6, with D possibly being TRBD1 (7 bases). This CDR3 is 17 amino acids long. Germline V gives CDR1 MNHEY, CDR2 SVGEGT. With 9 bases removed from V and 2 bases from J, the gap between germline ends came to 20 bases.